A single sample is the source of the 18 T cell receptor beta chains below, sequenced in a study of blood T cell repertoires in COVID-19. Only in-frame clones appear in the TCRdb table, and some are missing; sequencing was by immunoSEQ multiplex PCR. The table has roughly 74,000 clones, approximately 85% seen once. The sequencing sample was made of peripheral blood. All receptors come from a man aged 65-85 years with acute or convalescent COVID-19.

J is TRBJ2-3 and V is TRBV5-1; perhaps TRBD2 as D (5 bases). Looked up from germline, CDR1 is SGHRS and CDR2 is YFSETQ. The CDR3 consists of 19 residues. The V end was cut by 0 bases, the J end by 0 bases, with 20 bases between. The DNA for the CDR3 is TGCGCCAGCAGCTTGGGCCTAGCTAGCCTCTCTTCTAGCACAGATACGCAGTATTTT. It codes for CASSLGLASLSSSTDTQYF. Variable domain in full (rest from reference TRBV5-1 and TRBJ2-3): KAGVTQTPRYLIKTRGQQVTLSCSPISGHRSVSWYQQTPGQGLQFLFEYFSETQRNKGNFPGRFSGRQFSNSRSEMNVSTLELGDSALYLCASSLGLASLSSSTDTQYFGPGTRLTVL.

The chain is built from TRBV3-1 (or the pseudogene TRBV3-2) and TRBJ2-7; TRBD1 might be the D (6 bases). The CDR3 loop spans 14 amino acids. Per germline, CDR1 LGHDT and CDR2 YNNKEL (reference sequence). V lost 2 bases, J lost 6 bases, and 14 bases lay in between. In DNA, the CDR3 is TGTGCCAGCAGCCAACTACAGGGAAGCGGCGAGCAGTACTTC. Translation: CASSQLQGSGEQYF.

The chain is built from TRBV5-1 and TRBJ2-7, with TRBD1 matching 7 bases. J lost 2 bases, V lost 3 bases, and 8 bases had no gene match. The germline V gene encodes CDR1 SGHRS and CDR2 YFSETQ. This CDR3 contains 15 residues. The CDR3 protein is CASSSDWDRTYEQYF. The CDR3 region has the DNA TGCGCCAGCAGCTCGGATTGGGACAGAACCTACGAGCAGTACTTC. Based on the CDR3 plus reference TRBV5-1 and TRBJ2-7, the full variable domain is KAGVTQTPRYLIKTRGQQVTLSCSPISGHRSVSWYQQTPGQGLQFLFEYFSETQRNKGNFPGRFSGRQFSNSRSEMNVSTLELGDSALYLCASSSDWDRTYEQYFGPGTRLTVT.

This sequence joins TRBV15 and TRBJ1-5, with 7 bases that match TRBD1. Germline values: CDR1 LNHNV, CDR2 YYDKDF (reference sequence). V shed 8 bases, J shed 2 bases, and the junction held 3 bases outside the gene matches. This CDR3 contains 13 residues. The CDR3 spells CATSTGGNQPQHF. The CDR3 DNA reads as TGTGCCACCTCTACAGGGGGCAATCAGCCCCAGCATTTT.

The gene calls are TRBV19 and TRBJ2-7; D unclear. V lost 1 base, J lost 4 bases, and 8 bases lay in between. This CDR3 region has 13 residues. CDR1 is LNHDA, CDR2 SQIVND, per germline (reference sequence). Here the CDR3 reads CASSIGVRYEQYF. In nucleotides, the CDR3 is TGTGCCAGTAGTATAGGGGTGAGGTACGAGCAGTACTTC.

The chain couples TRBV24-1 to TRBJ1-5, with TRBD1 matching 7 bases. CDR1 KGHDR and CDR2 SFDVKD come from the germline V gene. After removal of 2 bases from V and 6 bases from J, the junction contained 6 bases not matched to a gene. The CDR3 is 15 residues long. CDR3 protein: CATSDSRQGFQPQHF. CDR3 sequence (DNA): TGTGCCACCAGTGATTCCCGACAGGGCTTTCAGCCCCAGCATTTT.

Concerning this clone itself: The junction departs from the called germline gene at one end, perhaps through a read error. The DNA of the CDR3 is TGTGCCAGTAGTTTAGAGCGGGCCAGCACAGATACGCAGTATTTT. This translates into CASSLERASTDTQYF. This chain joins TRBV19 and TRBJ2-3; maybe TRBD2 (6 bases). The CDR3 extends over 15 amino acids. CDR1 and CDR2 from the germline V gene are LNHDA and SQIVND (reference sequence). The full variable domain, with the rest looked up from reference TRBV19 and TRBJ2-3, is DGGITQSPKYLFRKEGQNVTLSCEQNLNHDAMYWYRQDPGQGLRLIYYSQIVNDFQKGDIAEGYSVSREKKESFPLTVTSAQKNPTAFYLCASSLERASTDTQYFGPGTRLTVL.

Notes on this clone: One end of the junction varies from germline; a read error may be responsible. The chain employs TRBV10-2 and TRBJ2-1; 9 bases map to TRBD1. This CDR3 has 14 residues. Germline V lookup: CDR1 WSHSY, CDR2 SAAADI. The CDR3 region has the DNA TGCGCCAGCTGGGGACAGGGCCCCTACCATGAGCAGTTCTTC. Protein product: CASWGQGPYHEQFF.

The chain couples TRBV6-5 to TRBJ2-7, with D perhaps matching TRBD2 (6 bases). Germline CDR1 is MNHEY and CDR2 is SVGAGI. Trimming removed 5 bases at V and 9 bases at J, with 17 bases between. This CDR3 contains 13 residues. The CDR3 loop reads CASSLGPLGRQYF. The CDR3 bases are TGTGCCAGCAGTCTAGGCCCTCTCGGGAGGCAGTACTTC.

The V and J genes are TRBV7-9 and TRBJ2-3; 7 positions agree with TRBD2. Trimming at V came to 5 bases and at J to 3 bases, leaving 11 bases not matched to a gene. Germline V lookup: CDR1 SEHNR, CDR2 FQNEAQ (reference sequence). The CDR3 is made up of 16 amino acids. The DNA for the CDR3 is TGTGCCAGCAGCCCTCGGGGGGAGTCGCTTACAGATACGCAGTATTTT. Residues: CASSPRGESLTDTQYF. Filled out from reference TRBV7-9 and TRBJ2-3, the complete variable domain reads DTGVSQNPRHKITKRGQNVTFRCDPISEHNRLYWYRQTLGQGPEFLTYFQNEAQLEKSRLLSDRFSAERPKGSFSTLEIQRTEQGDSAMYLCASSPRGESLTDTQYFGPGTRLTVL.

This sequence joins TRBV18 and TRBJ1-1, with 7 bases lining up with TRBD1. CDR1 KGHSH and CDR2 LQKENI come from the germline V gene. CDR3 length equals 13 residues. V dropped 3 bases and J dropped 7; count of bases not matched to a gene: 5. CDR3 amino acids: CASSPFGQDEAFF. The DNA for the CDR3 is TGTGCCAGCTCACCTTTCGGACAGGATGAAGCTTTCTTT. The entire variable domain, with the rest obtained from reference TRBV18 and TRBJ1-1, is as follows: NAGVMQNPRHLVRRRGQEARLRCSPMKGHSHVYWYRQLPEEGLKFMVYLQKENIIDESGMPKERFSAEFPKEGPSILRIQQVVRGDSAAYFCASSPFGQDEAFFGQGTRLTVV.

The chain carries TRBV3-1 (or the pseudogene TRBV3-2) and TRBJ2-4; 9 bases align to TRBD2. Germline V gives CDR1 LGHDT, CDR2 YNNKEL (reference sequence). The CDR3 has 18 residues. The V segment lost 5 bases and the J segment 5 bases; nucleotides outside the gene matches: 16. The CDR3 DNA reads TGTGCCAGCAGCACCCCCTCTTTAGCGGGAGTACGGGAAAACATTCAGTACTTC. Translating gives CASSTPSLAGVRENIQYF.

The chain joins TRBV3-1 (or the pseudogene TRBV3-2) to TRBJ2-3; 9 bases are shared with TRBD2. The V gene's germline CDR1 is LGHDT and CDR2 YNNKEL (reference sequence). J gave up 4 bases and V 0 bases, and 5 bases lay outside the gene matches. This CDR3 has 16 residues. DNA for the CDR3: TGTGCCAGCAGCCAAGACCCGCGGGGGGGCGCAGATACGCAGTATTTT. The encoded protein is CASSQDPRGGADTQYF.

The chain recombines TRBV2 with TRBJ1-5; TRBD1 agrees at 7 bases. Germline CDR1 reads SNHLY; CDR2 reads FYNNEI. The CDR3 runs 15 residues. With V trimmed by 4 bases and J by 4 bases, 7 bases remained unmatched. The CDR3, as DNA: TGTGCCAGCAGTGTCAGGGGACAGAAAAATCAGCCCCAGCATTTT. The encoded protein is CASSVRGQKNQPQHF. Complete variable domain (other parts from reference TRBV2 and TRBJ1-5): EPEVTQTPSHQVTQMGQEVILRCVPISNHLYFYWYRQILGQKVEFLVSFYNNEISEKSEIFDDQFSVERPDGSNFTLKIRSTKLEDSAMYFCASSVRGQKNQPQHFGDGTRLSIL.

The rearrangement links TRBV29-1 to TRBJ1-1; 7 bases are shared with TRBD1. Germline assignment: CDR1 SQVTM and CDR2 ANQGSEA. The CDR3 covers 12 residues. The junction had 4 bases not matched to a gene; V was cut back by 7 bases and J by 2 bases. The CDR3 coding sequence is TGCAGCGCCGGGACAGTCAACACTGAAGCTTTCTTT. Amino acids: CSAGTVNTEAFF.

The chain joins TRBV5-4 to TRBJ2-3; 7 nucleotides agree with TRBD2. The CDR3 runs to 15 residues. V shed 4 bases and J 4 bases; nucleotides not matched to a gene: 9. The germline V gene has CDR1 SGHNT and CDR2 YYREEE (reference sequence). This CDR3 reads CASSPLGGSADTQYF. DNA for the CDR3: TGTGCCAGCAGCCCCTTGGGGGGGAGTGCAGATACGCAGTATTTT.

The rearrangement uses TRBV2 and TRBJ1-5, with TRBD1 matching over 11 bases. J lost 4 bases, V lost 7 bases, and 12 bases had no gene match. Germline CDR1 and CDR2: SNHLY and FYNNEI. CDR3 size: 17 residues. CDR3 sequence: CASTQGGTGGGNQPQHF. DNA for the CDR3: TGTGCCAGCACTCAAGGGGGGACAGGGGGAGGAAATCAGCCCCAGCATTTT.

The V gene is TRBV5-1, the J gene TRBJ2-1, with TRBD2 identical over 11 bases. The germline gives CDR1 SGHRS, CDR2 YFSETQ. V lost 1 base to trimming and J lost 4 bases; unmatched junction nucleotides: 1. This CDR3 has 15 amino acids. The CDR3 here is CASSLTSGGYNEQFF. The CDR3 nucleotides are TGCGCCAGCAGCTTGACTAGCGGGGGATACAATGAGCAGTTCTTC.